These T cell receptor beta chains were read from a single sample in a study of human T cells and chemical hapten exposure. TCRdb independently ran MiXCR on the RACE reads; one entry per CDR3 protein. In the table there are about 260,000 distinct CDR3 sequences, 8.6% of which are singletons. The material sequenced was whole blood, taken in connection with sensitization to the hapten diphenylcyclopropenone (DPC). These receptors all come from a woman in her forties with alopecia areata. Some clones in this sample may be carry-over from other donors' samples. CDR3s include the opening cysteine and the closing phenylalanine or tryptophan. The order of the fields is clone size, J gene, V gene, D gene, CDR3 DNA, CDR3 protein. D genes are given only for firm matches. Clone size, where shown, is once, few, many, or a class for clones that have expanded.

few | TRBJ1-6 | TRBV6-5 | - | TGTGCCAGCAGTTCGCCAGGGGTTTCAAGCTCCTATAATTCACCCCTCCACTTT | CASSSPGVSSSYNSPLHF
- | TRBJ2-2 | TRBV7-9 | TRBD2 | TGTGCCAGCAGCGCGCCGGGACTAGCGGGAGTCACCGGGGAGCTGTTTTTT | CASSAPGLAGVTGELFF
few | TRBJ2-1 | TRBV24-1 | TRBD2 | TGTGCCACCACCCCAGCGGGAGGATATGAGCAGTTCTTC | CATTPAGGYEQFF
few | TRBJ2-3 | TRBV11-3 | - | TGTGCCAGCAGCTTAGGGCTCCCGTCGGATACGCAGTATTTT | CASSLGLPSDTQYF
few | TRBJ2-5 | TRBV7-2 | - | TGTGCCAGCAGCTTATTGGGAGGGGGTAAAGGAGAGACCCAGTACTTC | CASSLLGGGKGETQYF
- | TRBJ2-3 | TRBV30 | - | TGTGCAGCACGGACGGTTAGCACAGATACGCAGTATTTT | CAARTVSTDTQYF
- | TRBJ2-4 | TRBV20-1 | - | TGCAGTGCTAGGGAGTCCGCCCGGTTGAGCATTCAGTACTTC | CSARESARLSIQYF
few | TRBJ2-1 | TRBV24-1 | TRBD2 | TGTGCCACCAGTGATTTTGTGGCTAGCGGGAGAGGGGGCAATGAGCAGTTCTTC | CATSDFVASGRGGNEQFF
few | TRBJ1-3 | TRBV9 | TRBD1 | TGTGCCAGCAGCGTAGAGGGGGCAGGTGGAAACACCATATATTTT | CASSVEGAGGNTIYF
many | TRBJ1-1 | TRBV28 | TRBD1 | TGTGCCAGCAGACCCCCGACAGGGGACACTGAAGCTTTCTTT | CASRPPTGDTEAFF
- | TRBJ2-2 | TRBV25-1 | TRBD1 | TGTGCCAGCAGTGACCCCCGGACAGGGAACACCGGGGAGCTGTTTTTT | CASSDPRTGNTGELFF
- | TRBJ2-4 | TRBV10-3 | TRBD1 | TGTGCCATCAGTGAGGACAGGGAGGCCAAAAACATTCAGTACTTC | CAISEDREAKNIQYF
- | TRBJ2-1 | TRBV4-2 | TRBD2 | TGTGCCAGCAGCCAAGACCCCGCTAGCGGGAGCCCCTCCTACAATGAGCAGTTCTTC | CASSQDPASGSPSYNEQFF
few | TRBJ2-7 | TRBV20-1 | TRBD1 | TGCAGTGCTCCCAATGCAGGGGACAGTAGTTACGAGCAGTACTTC | CSAPNAGDSSYEQYF
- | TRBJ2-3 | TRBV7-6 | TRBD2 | TGTGCCAGCAGCAGGGCGATAGCGGGTACTAGCACAGATACGCAGTATTTT | CASSRAIAGTSTDTQYF
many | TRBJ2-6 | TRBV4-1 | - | TGCGCCAGCAGCCCAGGGTCTGGGGCCAACGTCCTGACTTTC | CASSPGSGANVLTF
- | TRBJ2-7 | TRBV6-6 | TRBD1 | TGTGCCAGCAGTCTCAATCCTCGAACAGGGGGCGAACCTTACGAGCAGTACTTC | CASSLNPRTGGEPYEQYF
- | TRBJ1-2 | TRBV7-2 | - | TGTGCCAGCAGCCCCCACGAGGGGAGCTATGGCTACACCTTC | CASSPHEGSYGYTF
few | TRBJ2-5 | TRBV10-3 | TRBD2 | TGTGCCATCAGCGGGACTAGCTTGGAGACCCAGTACTTC | CAISGTSLETQYF
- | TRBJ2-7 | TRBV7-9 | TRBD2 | TGTGCCAGCAGCTTATCAGTTGGAGGCGGGGGAACCTACGAGCAGTACTTC | CASSLSVGGGGTYEQYF
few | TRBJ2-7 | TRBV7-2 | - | TGTGCCAGCAGCTTAGTAGAGGGCCTAGGGGAGCAGTACTTC | CASSLVEGLGEQYF
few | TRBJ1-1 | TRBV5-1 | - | TGCGCCAGCAGCTTGGATCACAGTTCGAACACTGAAGCTTTCTTT | CASSLDHSSNTEAFF
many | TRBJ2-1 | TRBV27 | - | TGTGCCAGCAGTTTATTCTCAGGGTGGGATGAGCAGTTCTTC | CASSLFSGWDEQFF
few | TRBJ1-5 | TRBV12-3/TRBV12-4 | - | TGTGCCAGCAGTTCAGAGAATCAGCCCCAGCATTTT | CASSSENQPQHF
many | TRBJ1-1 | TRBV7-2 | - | TGTGCCAGCAGCCAGGGAAGGGCACACACTGAAGCTTTCTTT | CASSQGRAHTEAFF
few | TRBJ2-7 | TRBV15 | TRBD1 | TGTGCCACCAGCAGACCGGGGACAGGGATAGACGAGCAGTACTTC | CATSRPGTGIDEQYF
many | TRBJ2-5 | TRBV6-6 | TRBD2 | TGTGCCAGCACGAGACTAGCGGGAGAGTGGGAGACCCAGTACTTC | CASTRLAGEWETQYF
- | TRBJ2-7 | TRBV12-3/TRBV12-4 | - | TGTGCCAGCAGCTCAGGATCCCACTCCTACGAGCAGTACTTC | CASSSGSHSYEQYF
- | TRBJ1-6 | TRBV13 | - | TGTGCCAGCAGCTTATTTGTTGGAACCTATAATTCACCCCTCCACTTT | CASSLFVGTYNSPLHF
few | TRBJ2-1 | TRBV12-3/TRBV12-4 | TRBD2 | TGTGCCAGCAGCAAGATACTAGCGGGAGGCAATGAGCAGTTCTTC | CASSKILAGGNEQFF
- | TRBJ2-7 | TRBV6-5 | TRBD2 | TGTGCCAGCAGTTATCTAGCGGCTAACAACTACGAGCAGTACTTC | CASSYLAANNYEQYF
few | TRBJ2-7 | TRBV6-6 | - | TGTGCCAGCAGTTACCGCGGGCAGTCTGAAGAGCAGTACTTC | CASSYRGQSEEQYF
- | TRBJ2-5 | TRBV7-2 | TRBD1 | TGTGCCAGCAGCTTCCTACCGCGACAGGGGTCGCAAGAGACCCAGTACTTC | CASSFLPRQGSQETQYF
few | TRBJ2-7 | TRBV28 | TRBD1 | TGTGCCAGCCGGGACAGCGTTACCTACGAGCAGTACTTC | CASRDSVTYEQYF
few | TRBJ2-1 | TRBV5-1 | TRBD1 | TGCGCCAGCAGCTTGGATGGACAGGGGGCCCGCGAGCAGTTCTTC | CASSLDGQGAREQFF
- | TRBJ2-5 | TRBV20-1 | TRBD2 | TGCAGTGCTAGAGGGATAGCGGGACAAAGGGTCCAAAGTTACCCGCAAGAGACCCAGTACTTC | CSARGIAGQRVQSYPQETQYF
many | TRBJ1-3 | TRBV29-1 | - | TGCAGCGTTTCCGGGACGTCCTCTGGAAACACCATATATTTT | CSVSGTSSGNTIYF
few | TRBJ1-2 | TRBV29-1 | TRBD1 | TGCAGCGCCCTAAAGGGGGAGGGGGCGCAGGTCTACACCTTC | CSALKGEGAQVYTF
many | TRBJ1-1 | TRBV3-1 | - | TGTGCCAGCAGCCGGTCCCCAACAGCGGGCACTGAAGCTTTCTTT | CASSRSPTAGTEAFF
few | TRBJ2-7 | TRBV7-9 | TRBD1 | TGTGCCAGCACCGTGGACAGGGTCAACGAGCAGTACTTC | CASTVDRVNEQYF
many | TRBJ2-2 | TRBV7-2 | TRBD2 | TGTGCCAGCAGGGATATAGCGGGAGGGCCAGCCGGGGAGCTGTTTTTT | CASRDIAGGPAGELFF
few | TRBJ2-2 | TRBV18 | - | TGTGCCAGCTCATCGCGACAGAGCAACACCGGGGAGCTGTTTTTT | CASSSRQSNTGELFF